Below, 7 T cell receptor beta chains from the same sample are listed, as sequenced in a study of response to subunit inactivated influenza vaccine. Each CDR3 protein gets one entry after TCRdb re-called the RT-PCR reads with MiXCR. Among hundreds of thousands of distinct CDR3 sequences listed, 14% were seen once. The sequenced sample was PBMCs from blood, obtained around 14 days before vaccination. Every receptor here comes from a man aged 50 to 59 who received an inactivated influenza vaccine.

The J gene is TRBJ2-3, the V gene TRBV15, with a tentative D call TRBD1 (6 bases). Trimming removed 5 bases from V and 4 bases from J, with 16 bases in between. CDR1 is LNHNV, CDR2 YYDKDF, per germline (reference sequence). The CDR3 extends over 15 amino acids. The CDR3 DNA sequence: TGTGCCACCAGCGAACAGGGAGACCACGCAGATACGCAGTATTTT. This gives the protein CATSEQGDHADTQYF.

The V call is TRBV7-8, the J call TRBJ2-5; D unresolved. CDR3 size: 15 residues. V shed 1 base and J shed 4 bases, with 13 bases lying between them. CDR1 is SGHVS and CDR2 is FQNEAQ in the germline V gene. The CDR3 DNA is TGTGCCAGCAGCTTAGGGGGTTCGATGGGAGAGACCCAGTACTTC. This translates into CASSLGGSMGETQYF.

This clonotype was observed a few times. The V and J genes are TRBV11-1 and TRBJ2-3; 9 positions match TRBD2. Trimming removed 1 base from V and 4 bases from J; junction bases left unmatched: 9. The germline gives CDR1 SGHAT, CDR2 FQDESV (reference sequence). This CDR3 region has 17 residues. The CDR3 bases are TGTGCCAGCAGCTTAGTCCGGTCTAGCGGGATTCCAGATACGCAGTATTTT. This codes for CASSLVRSSGIPDTQYF.

This clonotype has only a few counts. This chain joins TRBV7-8 and TRBJ2-1; 12 nucleotides align to TRBD2. V lost 3 bases, J lost 9 bases, and 6 bases stayed unmatched. This CDR3 has 15 residues. Germline V gene lookup returns CDR1 SGHVS and CDR2 FQNEAQ. The CDR3, as DNA: TGTGCCAGCAGCTTCCTAGCGGGGGGGTCGGGTGAGCAGTTCTTC. Translating gives CASSFLAGGSGEQFF.

The V gene is TRBV5-1, the J gene TRBJ2-7; TRBD1 matches 12 bases. Germline-derived CDR1 and CDR2 are SGHRS and YFSETQ. V was clipped by 4 bases and J by 2 bases; unmatched bases: 4. The CDR3 has 15 residues. The CDR3 loop reads CASSPGTGGPYEQYF. In DNA, the CDR3 is TGCGCCAGCAGCCCCGGGACAGGGGGCCCCTACGAGCAGTACTTC.

V and J are TRBV6-2 or TRBV6-3 and TRBJ2-7, with 11 positions matching TRBD2. CDR1 MNHEY and CDR2 SVGEGT come from the germline V gene. The CDR3 runs 18 residues. Germline trimming cut 6 bases from V and 2 bases from J; bases unmatched to any gene: 15. CDR3 sequence (DNA): TGTGCCAGCAGCTTGAGACTAGCGGGACCCCAGACGACCTACGAGCAGTACTTC. Amino acids: CASSLRLAGPQTTYEQYF.

This chain links TRBV30 with TRBJ2-1; D gene unclear. CDR3 length: 11 residues. Trimming took off 5 bases at V and 8 bases at J, with 10 bases between the two ends. Germline CDR1 and CDR2: GTSNPN and SVGIG (reference sequence). The CDR3 spells CAWGFKDEQFF. CDR3 coding DNA: TGTGCCTGGGGTTTTAAGGATGAGCAGTTCTTC. The whole variable domain, remainder taken from reference TRBV30 and TRBJ2-1, is SQTIHQWPATLVQPVGSPLSLECTVEGTSNPNLYWYRQAAGRGLQLLFYSVGIGQISSEVPQNLSASRPQDRQFILSSKKLLLSDSGFYLCAWGFKDEQFFGPGTRLTVL.